The 27 T cell receptor beta chains reported below all come from one sample, sequenced in a study of T cell repertoires in cytomegalovirus infection. No antigens are known for them. MiXCR, run by TCRdb on the reads, gives a single entry per CDR3 protein. The sample carries about 340,000 distinct CDR3 sequences, about 28% recorded once. The sample here was cultured PBMCs, taken from culture after CMV antigen stimulation. The source is a human donor in good health (CMV status not recorded). Some clones in this sample may be carry-over from other donors' samples.

This clonotype appeared a single time. The rearrangement joins TRBV19 to TRBJ2-7; possible D gene TRBD1, 6 bases. This CDR3 spans 13 amino acids. V lost 4 bases and J 6 bases, leaving 13 bases between the germline ends. Germline CDR1 is LNHDA and CDR2 is SQIVND (reference sequence). Here the CDR3 reads CASSKDRKSEQYF. In DNA form, the CDR3 reads TGTGCCAGTAGTAAAGACAGGAAAAGCGAGCAGTACTTC.

This clonotype turned up a few times. The chain uses TRBV7-3 and TRBJ2-2, with D tentatively TRBD2 (6 bases). The ends were cut back, 2 bases at V and 6 bases at J, with 13 bases in the middle. Germline V gives CDR1 SGHTA, CDR2 FQGTGA. This CDR3 has 15 amino acids. The CDR3 nucleotides read TGTGCCAGCAGCTTAGGGACTCCCCATCCCGGGGAGCTGTTTTTT. Translated: CASSLGTPHPGELFF.

The table lists this clonotype with many counts. The rearrangement links TRBV7-2 to TRBJ1-1; 9 bases line up with TRBD1. The CDR3 consists of 15 residues. V lost 4 bases and J lost 5; bases outside the gene matches: 8. Germline V CDR1 and CDR2: SGHTA, FQGNSA. The CDR3 region has the DNA TGTGCCAGCAGCTCCTCGGCGACAGGGGGGACTGAAGCTTTCTTT. The encoded protein is CASSSSATGGTEAFF.

J is TRBJ1-6 and V is TRBV18, with D hard to call. The CDR3 contains 14 residues. Trimming cost V 6 bases and J 0 bases, with 6 bases left between them. The germline gives CDR1 KGHSH, CDR2 LQKENI. CDR3 in DNA: TGTGCCAGCTCCCACAGCTCCTATAATTCACCCCTCCACTTT. Protein sequence: CASSHSSYNSPLHF.

CDR3 region: CASSYTQGGDEQFF. The CDR3 DNA is TGTGCCAGCAGTTACACCCAGGGGGGTGATGAGCAGTTCTTC. The chain has TRBV6-5 and TRBJ2-1; possible D gene TRBD1, 7 bases. Germline V gives CDR1 MNHEY, CDR2 SVGAGI. The V gene lost 2 bases and the J gene lost 8 bases, with 13 bases spanning the gap. The CDR3 totals 14 residues.

The V gene is TRBV2, the J gene TRBJ1-6; D call uncertain. Trimming shortened V by 7 bases and J by 0 bases, and 7 bases separated the two germline ends. The germline V gene encodes CDR1 SNHLY and CDR2 FYNNEI. This CDR3 has 14 residues. Here the CDR3 DNA reads TGTGCCAGCATCCTAGGCTCCTATAATTCACCCCTCCACTTT. It yields the protein CASILGSYNSPLHF.

This clonotype was counted a single time. The CDR3 DNA sequence: TGCGCCAGCAAACAACGGGGGAGTTCCTGTTGCAATCAGCCCCAGCATTTT. Its translation: CASKQRGSSCCNQPQHF. The chain recombines TRBV5-1 with TRBJ1-5, with a tentative D call TRBD1 (5 bases). Trimming removed 6 bases from V and 2 bases from J, with 21 bases in between. The CDR3 length is 17 residues. Germline CDR1 SGHRS, CDR2 YFSETQ.

This clonotype was seen many times. The CDR3 sequence is CASSSGTSGSYEQYF. Written as DNA, the CDR3 is TGTGCCAGCAGTTCGGGGACTAGCGGGAGTTACGAGCAGTACTTC. This chain links TRBV12-3 or TRBV12-4 with TRBJ2-7; 14 positions agree with TRBD2. The CDR3 totals 15 residues. J gave up 4 bases and V 4 bases, and 3 bases lay outside the gene matches.

The chain recombines TRBV20-1 with TRBJ2-2, with a weak D call TRBD2 (7 bases). Germline V gene lookup returns CDR1 DFQATT and CDR2 SNEGSKA (reference sequence). There are 17 residues in the CDR3. Trimming removed 0 bases at V and 2 bases at J, with 16 bases between. DNA of the CDR3: TGCAGTGCTAGAGATATCCGGGGGGCCCTTAACACCGGGGAGCTGTTTTTT. It is translated as CSARDIRGALNTGELFF.

The rearrangement links TRBV7-8 to TRBJ2-5, with TRBD2 identical over 9 bases. Germline loops: CDR1 SGHVS, CDR2 FQNEAQ. Unmatched junction bases numbered 7, after V lost 0 bases and J lost 5 bases. The CDR3 is made up of 16 amino acids. The CDR3 DNA sequence: TGTGCCAGCAGCTTAGCGGCGGGAGGGCCGGAGGAGACCCAGTACTTC. The encoded protein is CASSLAAGGPEETQYF.

The V and J genes are TRBV11-3 and TRBJ2-5, with D unclear. Germline-derived CDR1 and CDR2 are SGHNT and YENEEA. The CDR3 loop spans 14 amino acids. The V end was cut by 3 bases, the J end by 0 bases, with 8 bases between. The CDR3: CASSLSGHQETQYF. The CDR3 DNA reads TGTGCCAGCAGCTTGAGTGGGCACCAAGAGACCCAGTACTTC.

The chain is built from TRBV7-4 and TRBJ2-2; 9 bases map to TRBD2. CDR1 is SGHVT and CDR2 is SQSDAQ in the germline V gene. The CDR3 extends over 19 amino acids. V shed 1 base and J 4 bases; nucleotides not matched to a gene: 13. The CDR3 loop reads CASSLEAPKSGRSTGELFF. The CDR3 nucleotides are TGTGCCAGCAGCTTAGAGGCCCCCAAGAGCGGGAGGAGCACCGGGGAGCTGTTTTTT. The full variable domain, its missing parts supplied by reference TRBV7-4 and TRBJ2-2, is GAGVSQSPRYKVAKRGRDVALRCDSISGHVTLYWYRQTLGQGSEVLTYSQSDAQRDKSGRPSGRFSAERPERSVSTLKIQRTEQGDSAVYLCASSLEAPKSGRSTGELFFGEGSRLTVL.

This clonotype was detected ten times or more. The genes are TRBV6-1 and TRBJ1-5; 8 nucleotides line up with TRBD1. V shed 5 bases and J 2 bases; nucleotides not matched to a gene: 8. The length of the CDR3 is 16 residues. Germline V gives CDR1 MNHNS, CDR2 SASEGT. The chain's CDR3 is CASSFSPDRGNQPQHF. CDR3 bases: TGTGCCAGCAGTTTCTCCCCGGACAGGGGCAATCAGCCCCAGCATTTT.

This chain uses TRBV15 with TRBJ2-7, with D unresolved. CDR3 length: 13 amino acids. Germline V gene sequence: CDR1 LNHNV, CDR2 YYDKDF (reference sequence). Trimming took 4 bases from V and 3 from J, leaving 10 bases between them. The CDR3 loop is CATSTGRIYEQYF. CDR3 nucleotides: TGTGCCACCAGCACTGGACGGATCTACGAGCAGTACTTC.

The chain combines TRBV7-6 with TRBJ1-2; no definite D call. Germline V gene sequence: CDR1 SGHVS, CDR2 FNYEAQ. Deletions cut 2 bases from V and 10 bases from J, with 8 bases between. This CDR3 spans 11 amino acids. For the CDR3, the DNA is TGTGCCAGCAGCTTATCTGGCTACTACACCTTC. Its protein is CASSLSGYYTF. Drawing the rest from reference TRBV7-6 and TRBJ1-2, the complete variable domain is GAGVSQSPRYKVTKRGQDVALRCDPISGHVSLYWYRQALGQGPEFLTYFNYEAQQDKSGLPNDRFSAERPEGSISTLTIQRTEQRDSAMYRCASSLSGYYTFGSGTRLTVV.

This clonotype was found a few times. V gene TRBV6-6 combines with J gene TRBJ1-2; 10 positions match TRBD1. From germline, CDR1 is MNHNY and CDR2 SVGAGI (reference sequence). With 6 bases clipped from V and 8 bases from J, the junction kept 6 bases outside the gene matches. The CDR3 length is 13 residues. The CDR3 nucleotides are TGTGCCAGCAGGCGGGACAGGGGATCCGGCTACACCTTC. This codes for CASRRDRGSGYTF.

The gene calls are TRBV28 and TRBJ1-1, with a possible D match to TRBD1 (5 bases). Germline-derived CDR1 and CDR2 are MDHEN and SYDVKM. The ends were cut back, 5 bases at V and 1 base at J, with 14 bases in the middle. The CDR3 contains 15 residues. CDR3 region: CASSPLEGRNTEAFF. The CDR3 DNA is TGTGCCAGCAGTCCCCTGGAGGGACGGAACACTGAAGCTTTCTTT.

This clonotype showed up just a few times. The V and J genes are TRBV19 and TRBJ2-3, with D possibly being TRBD1 or TRBD2 (5 bases each). This CDR3 is 14 amino acids long. Trimming cost V 3 bases and J 4 bases, with 11 bases left between them. CDR1 and CDR2 from the germline V gene are LNHDA and SQIVND (reference sequence). Written as DNA, the CDR3 is TGTGCCAGTAGTATCGGGACGGCATCAGATACGCAGTATTTT. This codes for CASSIGTASDTQYF.

J is TRBJ2-5 and V is TRBV7-3; possibly TRBD1 for D (8 bases). Germline lookup yields CDR1 SGHTA and CDR2 FQGTGA. The CDR3 is 15 residues long. V shed 5 bases and J shed 7 bases, with 20 bases lying between them. The CDR3 coding sequence is TGTGCCAGCAGCCAAGCGGGACAGGTTGAAGGGACCCAGTACTTC. It codes for CASSQAGQVEGTQYF. The variable domain in full, completed from reference TRBV7-3 and TRBJ2-5, reads GAGVSQTPSNKVTEKGKYVELRCDPISGHTALYWYRQSLGQGPEFLIYFQGTGAADDSGLPNDRFFAVRPEGSVSTLKIQRTERGDSAVYLCASSQAGQVEGTQYFGPGTRLLVL.

The rearrangement links TRBV11-3 to TRBJ2-3, with 8 bases aligning to TRBD1. This CDR3 is 14 amino acids long. Germline V CDR1 and CDR2: SGHNT, YENEEA. The ends lost 4 bases at V and 6 bases at J; junction bases unmatched: 6. The CDR3 is CASSSGQGLDTQYF. The CDR3 DNA sequence: TGTGCCAGCAGCTCCGGACAGGGTCTGGATACGCAGTATTTT.

In the case of this clonotype: The conserved final phenylalanine or tryptophan is absent from the CDR3, which likely points to a read error. Because the CDR3's place on the DNA is in doubt, the DNA is left out and the CDR3 is given as listed by TCRdb. This chain links TRBV23-1 with TRBJ1-4. TRBV23-1 is treated as an ORF (open reading frame) with a function not yet certain. The length of the CDR3 is 11 amino acids, counting both ends. This CDR3 is CASSQLQGPAL.

This clonotype was observed a handful of times. The chain employs TRBV11-2 and TRBJ1-6, with D possibly TRBD1 on 6 matching bases. With 0 bases removed from V and 11 bases from J, the gap between germline ends came to 14 bases. Germline loops: CDR1 SGHAT, CDR2 FQNNGV. This CDR3 is 15 amino acids long. The DNA for the CDR3 is TGTGCCAGCAGCTTAGAACCAGGGGATCGAACACCCCTCCACTTT. Its protein is CASSLEPGDRTPLHF.

The chain recombines TRBV12-3 or TRBV12-4 with TRBJ2-5; D is perhaps TRBD1 (6 bases). Trimming took 7 bases from V and 5 from J, leaving 17 bases between them. The CDR3 is made up of 14 amino acids. The CDR3 spells CASNIDRSRETQYF. Written as DNA, the CDR3 is TGTGCCAGCAACATCGACAGGTCCCGGGAGACCCAGTACTTC.

The rearrangement joins TRBV6-8 to TRBJ1-1; no clear D gene. The V and J ends lost 7 bases and 2 bases respectively, with 11 bases between them. In germline, CDR1 is MNHGY, CDR2 SAAAGT. CDR3 length: 13 amino acids. CDR3 in amino acids: CASTTEVNTEAFF. The CDR3 DNA follows: TGTGCCAGCACAACCGAAGTTAACACTGAAGCTTTCTTT.

V usage is TRBV11-2 and J usage is TRBJ2-1; 8 nucleotides line up with TRBD2. The germline CDR1 and CDR2 sequences are SGHAT and FQNNGV. This CDR3 contains 14 residues. J gave up 10 bases and V 1 base, and 6 bases lay outside the gene matches. The CDR3 DNA follows: TGTGCCAGCAGCTTAGGGAGCGGGAGAATCGAGCAGTTCTTC. Translated: CASSLGSGRIEQFF.

Here the CDR3 reads CASSLGLAAVTDTQYF. The CDR3 coding sequence is TGCGCCAGCAGCTTGGGCTTGGCGGCCGTCACAGATACGCAGTATTTT. This rearrangement joins TRBV5-1 to TRBJ2-3, with D unresolved. This CDR3 region has 16 residues. The V gene lost 0 bases and the J gene lost 2 bases, with 13 bases spanning the gap. From germline, CDR1 is SGHRS and CDR2 YFSETQ.

There are a few counts of this clonotype. This chain links TRBV7-4 with TRBJ2-1, with TRBD2 identical over 7 bases. CDR1 is SGHVT and CDR2 is SQSDAQ in the germline V gene. CDR3 length: 15 residues. The V and J ends lost 2 bases and 8 bases, in that order; junction bases with no gene match: 9. The DNA of the CDR3 is TGTGCCAGCAGCTTAAGGAGGGAGGGCCTCCATGAGCAGTTCTTC. Translating it yields CASSLRREGLHEQFF.